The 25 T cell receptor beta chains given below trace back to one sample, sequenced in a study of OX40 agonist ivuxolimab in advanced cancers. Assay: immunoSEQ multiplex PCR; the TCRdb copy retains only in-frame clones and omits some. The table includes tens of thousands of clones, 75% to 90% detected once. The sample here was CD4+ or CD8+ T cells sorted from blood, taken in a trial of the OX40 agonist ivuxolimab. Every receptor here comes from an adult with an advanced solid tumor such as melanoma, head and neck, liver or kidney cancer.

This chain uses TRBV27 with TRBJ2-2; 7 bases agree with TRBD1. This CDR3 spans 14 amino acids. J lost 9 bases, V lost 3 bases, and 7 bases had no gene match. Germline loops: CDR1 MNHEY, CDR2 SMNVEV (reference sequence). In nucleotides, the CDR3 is TGTGCCAGCAGTTTCGGGACAGTCCACCGGGAGCTGTTTTTT. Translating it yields CASSFGTVHRELFF.

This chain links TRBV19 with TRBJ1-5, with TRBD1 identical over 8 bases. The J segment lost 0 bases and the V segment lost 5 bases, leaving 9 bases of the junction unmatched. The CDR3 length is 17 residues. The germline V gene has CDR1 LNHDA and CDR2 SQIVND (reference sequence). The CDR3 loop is CASSEDRGYYSNQPQHF. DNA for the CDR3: TGTGCCAGTAGTGAAGACAGGGGTTACTATAGCAATCAGCCCCAGCATTTT.

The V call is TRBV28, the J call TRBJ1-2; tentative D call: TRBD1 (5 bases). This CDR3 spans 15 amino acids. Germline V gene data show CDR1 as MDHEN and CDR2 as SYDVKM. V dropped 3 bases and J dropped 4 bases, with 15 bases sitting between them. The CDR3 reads CASSFRDRPPYGYTF. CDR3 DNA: TGTGCCAGCAGTTTCCGGGACCGACCTCCCTATGGCTACACCTTC.

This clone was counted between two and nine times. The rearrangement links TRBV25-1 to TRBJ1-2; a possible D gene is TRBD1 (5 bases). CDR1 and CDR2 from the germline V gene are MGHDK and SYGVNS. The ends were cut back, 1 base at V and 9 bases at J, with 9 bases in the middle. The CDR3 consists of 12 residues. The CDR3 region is CASSELGGSYTF. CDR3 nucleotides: TGTGCCAGCAGTGAATTGGGGGGTAGCTACACCTTC.

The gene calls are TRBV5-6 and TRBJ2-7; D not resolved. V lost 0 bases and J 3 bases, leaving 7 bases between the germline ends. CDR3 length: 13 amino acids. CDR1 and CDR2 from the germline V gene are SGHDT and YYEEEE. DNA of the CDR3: TGTGCCAGCAGCTTGGATAGTTACTACGAGCAGTACTTC. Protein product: CASSLDSYYEQYF. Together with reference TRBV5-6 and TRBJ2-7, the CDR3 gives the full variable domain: DAGVTQSPTHLIKTRGQQVTLRCSPKSGHDTVSWYQQALGQGPQFIFQYYEEEERQRGNFPDRFSGHQFPNYSSELNVNALLLGDSALYLCASSLDSYYEQYFGPGTRLTVT.

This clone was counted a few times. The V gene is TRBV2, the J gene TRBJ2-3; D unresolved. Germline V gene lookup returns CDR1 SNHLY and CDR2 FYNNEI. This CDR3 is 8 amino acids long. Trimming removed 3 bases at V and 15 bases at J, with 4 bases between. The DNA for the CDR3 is TGTGCCAGCAGTGAGTCATATTTT. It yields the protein CASSESYF.

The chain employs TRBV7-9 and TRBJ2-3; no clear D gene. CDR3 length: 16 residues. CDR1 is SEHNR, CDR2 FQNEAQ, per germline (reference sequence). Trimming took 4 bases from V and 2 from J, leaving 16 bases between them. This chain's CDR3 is CASSSNSIVHTDTQYF. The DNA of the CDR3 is TGTGCCAGCAGCTCCAACAGTATCGTCCACACAGATACGCAGTATTTT.

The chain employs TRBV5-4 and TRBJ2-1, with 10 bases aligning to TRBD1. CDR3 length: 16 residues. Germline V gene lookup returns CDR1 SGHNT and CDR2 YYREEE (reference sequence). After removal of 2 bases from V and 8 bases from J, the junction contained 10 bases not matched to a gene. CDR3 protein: CASSFRFGQGEDEQFF. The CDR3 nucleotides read TGTGCCAGCAGCTTTCGGTTCGGACAGGGGGAGGATGAGCAGTTCTTC.

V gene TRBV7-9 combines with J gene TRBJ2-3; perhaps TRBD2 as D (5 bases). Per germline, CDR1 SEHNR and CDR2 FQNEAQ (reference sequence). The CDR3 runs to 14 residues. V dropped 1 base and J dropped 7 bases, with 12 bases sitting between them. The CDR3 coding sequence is TGTGCCAGCAGCTTAGGGCCAGGACTTTATACGCAGTATTTT. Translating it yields CASSLGPGLYTQYF.

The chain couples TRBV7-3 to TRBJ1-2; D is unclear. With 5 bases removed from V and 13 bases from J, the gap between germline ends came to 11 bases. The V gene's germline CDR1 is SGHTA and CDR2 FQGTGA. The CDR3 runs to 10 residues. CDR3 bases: TGTGCCAGCAGCCCCCCCCAACGCACCTTC. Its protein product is CASSPPQRTF.

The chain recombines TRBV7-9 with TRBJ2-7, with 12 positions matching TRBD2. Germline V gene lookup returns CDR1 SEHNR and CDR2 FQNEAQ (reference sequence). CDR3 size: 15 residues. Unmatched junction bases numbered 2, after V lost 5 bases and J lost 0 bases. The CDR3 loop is CASSLTSGSSYEQYF. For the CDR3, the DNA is TGTGCCAGCAGCCTGACTAGCGGGAGCTCCTACGAGCAGTACTTC.

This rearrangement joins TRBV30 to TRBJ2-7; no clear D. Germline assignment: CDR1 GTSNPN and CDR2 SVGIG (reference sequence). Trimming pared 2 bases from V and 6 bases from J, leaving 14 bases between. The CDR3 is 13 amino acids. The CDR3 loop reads CAWSLTGSSEQYF. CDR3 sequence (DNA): TGTGCCTGGAGTCTGACTGGCAGTAGCGAGCAGTACTTC.

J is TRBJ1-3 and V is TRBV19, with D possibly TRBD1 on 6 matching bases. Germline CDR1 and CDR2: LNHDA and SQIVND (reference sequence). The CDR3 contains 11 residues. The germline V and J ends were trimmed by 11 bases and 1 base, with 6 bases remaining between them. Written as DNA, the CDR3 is TGTGCCGGGACATCTGGAAACACCATATATTTT. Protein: CAGTSGNTIYF.

CDR3 DNA: TGTGCCAGAAGCTTGGGGGGAGCTAGCCCTTACAATGAGCAGTTCTTC. Its translation: CARSLGGASPYNEQFF. This sequence joins TRBV5-3 and TRBJ2-1; weak D call: TRBD2 (5 bases). TRBV5-3 is identified as an open reading frame with a role that is uncertain. The germline V and J ends were trimmed by 0 bases and 4 bases, with 14 bases remaining between them. The CDR3 covers 16 residues.

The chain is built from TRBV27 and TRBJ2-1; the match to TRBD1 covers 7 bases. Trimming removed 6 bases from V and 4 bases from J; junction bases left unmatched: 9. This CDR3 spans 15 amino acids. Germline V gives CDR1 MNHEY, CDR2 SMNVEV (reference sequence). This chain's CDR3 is CASSPDRVGYNEQFF. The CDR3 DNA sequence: TGTGCCAGCAGCCCCGACAGGGTCGGGTACAATGAGCAGTTCTTC.

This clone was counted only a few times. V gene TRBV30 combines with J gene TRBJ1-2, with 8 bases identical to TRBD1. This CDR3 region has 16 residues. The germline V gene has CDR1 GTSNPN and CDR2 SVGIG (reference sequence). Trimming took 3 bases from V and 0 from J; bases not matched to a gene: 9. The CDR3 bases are TGTGCCTGGAGATCCGGACAGGGCATAGCTAACTATGGCTACACCTTC. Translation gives CAWRSGQGIANYGYTF.

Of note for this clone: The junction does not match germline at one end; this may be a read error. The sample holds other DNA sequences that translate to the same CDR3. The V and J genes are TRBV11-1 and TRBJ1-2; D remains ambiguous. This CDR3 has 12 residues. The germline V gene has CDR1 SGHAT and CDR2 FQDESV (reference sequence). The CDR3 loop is CGSSLDGNGYTF. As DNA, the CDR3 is TGTGGCAGCAGCTTGGACGGGAATGGCTACACCTTC. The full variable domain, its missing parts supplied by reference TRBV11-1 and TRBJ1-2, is EAEVAQSPRYKITEKSQAVAFWCDPISGHATLYWYRQILGQGPELLVQFQDESVVDDSQLPKDRFSAERLKGVDSTLKIQPAELGDSAMYLCGSSLDGNGYTFGSGTRLTVV.

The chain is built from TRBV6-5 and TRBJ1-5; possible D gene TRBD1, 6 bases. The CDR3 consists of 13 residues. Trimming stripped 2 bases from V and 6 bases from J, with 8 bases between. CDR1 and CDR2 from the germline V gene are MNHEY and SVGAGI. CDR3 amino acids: CASSYGGGQPQHF. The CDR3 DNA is TGTGCCAGCAGTTACGGGGGCGGTCAGCCCCAGCATTTT.

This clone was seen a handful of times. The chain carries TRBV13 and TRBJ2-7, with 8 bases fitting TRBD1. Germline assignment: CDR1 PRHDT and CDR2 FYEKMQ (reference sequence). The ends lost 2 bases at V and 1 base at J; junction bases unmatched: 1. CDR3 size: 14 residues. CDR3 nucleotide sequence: TGTGCCAGCAGCTTACGGGACAGGTCCTACGAGCAGTACTTC. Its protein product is CASSLRDRSYEQYF.

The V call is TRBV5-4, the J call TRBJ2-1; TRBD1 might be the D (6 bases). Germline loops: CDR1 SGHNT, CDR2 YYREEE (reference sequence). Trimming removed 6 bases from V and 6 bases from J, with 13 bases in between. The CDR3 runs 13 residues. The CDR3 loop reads CASTYPDSNEQFF. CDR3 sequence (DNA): TGTGCCAGCACCTACCCGGACAGCAATGAGCAGTTCTTC.

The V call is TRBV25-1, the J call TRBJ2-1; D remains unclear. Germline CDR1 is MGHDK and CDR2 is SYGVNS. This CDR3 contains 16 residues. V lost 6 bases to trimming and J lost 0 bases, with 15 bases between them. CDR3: CASSVILTGSYNEQFF. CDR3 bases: TGTGCCAGCAGCGTCATTTTGACGGGCTCCTACAATGAGCAGTTCTTC.

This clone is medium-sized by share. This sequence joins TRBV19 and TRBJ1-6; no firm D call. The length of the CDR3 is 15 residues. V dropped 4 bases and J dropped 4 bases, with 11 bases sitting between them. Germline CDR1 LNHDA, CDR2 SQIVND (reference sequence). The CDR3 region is CASSKAWGYNSPLHF. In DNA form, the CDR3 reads TGTGCCAGTAGTAAAGCCTGGGGATATAATTCACCCCTCCACTTT.

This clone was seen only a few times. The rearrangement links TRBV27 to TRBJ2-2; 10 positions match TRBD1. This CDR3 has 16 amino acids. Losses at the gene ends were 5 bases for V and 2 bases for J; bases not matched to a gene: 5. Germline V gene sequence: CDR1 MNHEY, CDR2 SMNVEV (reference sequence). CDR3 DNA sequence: TGTGCCAGCAGTCCCTGGACAGGGGGAAACACCGGGGAGCTGTTTTTT. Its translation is CASSPWTGGNTGELFF.

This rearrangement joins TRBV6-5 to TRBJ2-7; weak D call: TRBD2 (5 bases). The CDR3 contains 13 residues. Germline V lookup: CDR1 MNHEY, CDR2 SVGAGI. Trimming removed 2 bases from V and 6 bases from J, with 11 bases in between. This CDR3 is CASSYATTVEQYF. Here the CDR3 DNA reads TGTGCCAGCAGTTACGCGACTACGGTCGAGCAGTACTTC.

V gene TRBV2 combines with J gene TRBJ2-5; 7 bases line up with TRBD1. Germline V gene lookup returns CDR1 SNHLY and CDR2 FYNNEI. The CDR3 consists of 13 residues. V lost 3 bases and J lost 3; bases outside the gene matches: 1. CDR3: CASSDQGEETQYF. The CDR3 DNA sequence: TGTGCCAGCAGTGATCAGGGGGAAGAGACCCAGTACTTC.